This T cell receptor beta chain was profiled in a study of CD8+ T cells in alopecia areata. Turning to this clone: Mismatch with germline at one junction end may stem from a read error.

cDNA reverse transcribed from extracted RNA served as the sequencing template. Sequencing used immunoSEQ multiplex PCR; TCRdb keeps in-frame clones, though not all of them. Here the sample spans 120,000 to 150,000 clones, around 87% being singletons. Germline CDR1 is SSHAT and CDR2 is FNYEAQ (reference sequence). The CDR3 extends over 16 amino acids. This TCR derives from a human donor with alopecia areata. V gene TRBV7-7 combines with J gene TRBJ2-1, with 8 nucleotides matching TRBD2. The sample here was CD8+ T cells sorted from blood, taken at week 0. The DNA of the CDR3 is TGTGCTAGCAGCAAACTAGCGGACCTCTCCTACAATGAGCAGTTCTTC. Translating gives CASSKLADLSYNEQFF.